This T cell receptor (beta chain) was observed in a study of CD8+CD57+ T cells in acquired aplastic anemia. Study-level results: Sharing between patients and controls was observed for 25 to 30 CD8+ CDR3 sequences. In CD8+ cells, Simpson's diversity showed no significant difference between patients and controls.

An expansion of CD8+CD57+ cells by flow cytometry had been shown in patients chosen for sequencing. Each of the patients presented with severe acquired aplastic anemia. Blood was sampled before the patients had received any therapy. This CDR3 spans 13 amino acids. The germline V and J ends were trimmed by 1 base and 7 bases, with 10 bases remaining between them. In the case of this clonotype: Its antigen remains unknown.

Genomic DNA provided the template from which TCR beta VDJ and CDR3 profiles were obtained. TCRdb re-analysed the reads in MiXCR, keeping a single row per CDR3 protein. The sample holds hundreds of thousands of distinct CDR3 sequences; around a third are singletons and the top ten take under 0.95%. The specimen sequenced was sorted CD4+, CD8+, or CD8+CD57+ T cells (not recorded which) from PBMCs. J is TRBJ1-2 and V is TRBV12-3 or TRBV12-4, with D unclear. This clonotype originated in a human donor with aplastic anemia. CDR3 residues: CASSLGGNTGYTF. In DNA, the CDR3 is TGTGCCAGCAGTTTAGGTGGTAATACTGGCTACACCTTC.